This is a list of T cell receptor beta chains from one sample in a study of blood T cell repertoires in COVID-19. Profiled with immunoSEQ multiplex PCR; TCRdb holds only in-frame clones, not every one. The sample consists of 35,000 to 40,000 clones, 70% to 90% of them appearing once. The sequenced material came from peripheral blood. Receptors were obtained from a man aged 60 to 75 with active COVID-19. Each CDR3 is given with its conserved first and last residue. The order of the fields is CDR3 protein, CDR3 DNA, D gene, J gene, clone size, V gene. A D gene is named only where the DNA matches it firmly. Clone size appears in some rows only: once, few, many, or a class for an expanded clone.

CASNLAGGADTQYF	TGTGCCAGCAACCTAGCGGGAGGTGCGGATACGCAGTATTTT	TRBD2	TRBJ2-3	once	TRBV6-5
CASSPAGTASYNNEQFF	TGTGCCAGCTCACCAGCCGGGACAGCCAGCTACAACAATGAGCAGTTCTTC	TRBD1	TRBJ2-1	NA	TRBV18
CASSSQASYNSPLHF	TGTGCCAGCAGCTCCCAAGCTTCCTATAATTCACCCCTCCACTTT	NA	TRBJ1-6	NA	TRBV7-9
CASSIRGRFYF	TGTGCCAGTAGTATTAGGGGGCGCTTTTACTTC	TRBD1	TRBJ2-7	NA	TRBV19
CASSPTFITDTQYF	TGCGCCAGCAGCCCTACTTTCATCACAGATACGCAGTATTTT	NA	TRBJ2-3	NA	TRBV5-1
CASSVGGQNTEAFF	TGTGCCAGCAGCGTAGGCGGCCAGAACACTGAAGCTTTCTTT	NA	TRBJ1-1	NA	TRBV9
CASSSDRDRISYGYTF	TGTGCCAGCAGCTCCGACCGGGACAGAATTAGCTATGGCTACACCTTC	TRBD1	TRBJ1-2	NA	TRBV5-4
CASSQGLADTQYF	TGTGCCAGCAGCCAGGGCCTAGCAGATACGCAGTATTTT	NA	TRBJ2-3	NA	TRBV11-2
CASSLWGRGLHEQYF	TGTGCCAGCAGCTTATGGGGCAGGGGGCTCCACGAGCAGTACTTC	TRBD1	TRBJ2-7	NA	TRBV13
CASSYSRQGMNTEAFF	TGTGCCAGCAGTTACTCGAGACAGGGGATGAACACTGAAGCTTTCTTT	TRBD1	TRBJ1-1	NA	TRBV6-2/TRBV6-3
CASSLVRYEVEELFF	TGTGCCAGCAGCTTAGTGCGTTATGAGGTAGAGGAGCTGTTTTTT	NA	TRBJ2-2	NA	TRBV7-9
CATSRDTGYGYTF	TGTGCCACCAGCAGAGACACCGGGTATGGCTACACCTTC	NA	TRBJ1-2	once	TRBV15
CASIDRGTPNEKLFF	TGTGCCAGCATCGACAGGGGTACGCCTAATGAAAAACTGTTTTTT	TRBD1	TRBJ1-4	NA	TRBV7-9
CSASSAGELFF	TGCAGTGCTAGTTCGGCCGGGGAGCTGTTTTTT	NA	TRBJ2-2	few	TRBV20-1
CASSSHLGLAGGLSLGEQFF	TGTGCCAGCAGTTCGCATTTGGGGCTAGCGGGAGGCCTTTCCCTCGGTGAGCAGTTCTTC	TRBD2	TRBJ2-1	NA	TRBV27